These 23 T cell receptor beta chains came from one sample sequenced in a study of regulatory T cells in long-lasting Graves disease. After RNA was extracted from PBMCs, the TCR library was made from it. TCRdb recomputed calls from the reads with MiXCR, one row per CDR3 protein. The sample consists of approximately 820 distinct CDR3 sequences, 80% to 90% of them appearing once. Material: peripheral blood mononuclear cells (PBMCs), obtained with antithyroid drug treatment, in newly diagnosed or persistent Graves disease (not recorded which). The receptor set was obtained from a man in his forties or fifties with Graves disease.

The genes are TRBV5-4 and TRBJ1-6; tentative D call: TRBD1 (5 bases). The CDR3 is made up of 12 amino acids. V lost 5 bases and J 10 bases, leaving 10 bases between the germline ends. Germline CDR1 is SGHNT and CDR2 is YYREEE (reference sequence). Written as DNA, the CDR3 is TGTGCCAGCAGACCAGGGAAGTCACCCCTCCACTTT. Translated: CASRPGKSPLHF.

The chain links TRBV12-3 or TRBV12-4 to TRBJ2-3; TRBD1 agrees at 7 bases. This CDR3 is 14 amino acids long. J gave up 8 bases and V 4 bases, and 9 bases lay outside the gene matches. This chain's CDR3 is CASSSRRTGVTQYF. The CDR3, as DNA: TGTGCCAGCAGTTCACGCCGGACAGGCGTTACGCAGTATTTT.

The genes are TRBV7-3 and TRBJ2-3; TRBD2 agrees at 7 bases. The trim removed 2 bases at V and 5 bases at J, leaving 7 bases unmatched. The CDR3 spans 15 residues. The germline V gene has CDR1 SGHTA and CDR2 FQGTGA. Here the CDR3 DNA reads TGTGCCAGCAGCTTAGCGGGCGGGAGTGGAGATACGCAGTATTTT. This encodes CASSLAGGSGDTQYF.

The chain uses TRBV28 and TRBJ2-7, with TRBD1 as a possible D gene (6 bases). This CDR3 region has 17 residues. Trimming removed 4 bases at V and 2 bases at J, with 21 bases between. Germline CDR1 and CDR2: MDHEN and SYDVKM. As DNA, the CDR3 is TGTGCCAGCAGTTCGACAGGCGGGTTCGACGCGACCTACGAGCAGTACTTC. Translating it yields CASSSTGGFDATYEQYF.

This chain joins TRBV20-1 and TRBJ1-1; TRBD1 is a possible D gene (5 bases). This CDR3 spans 13 amino acids. In germline, CDR1 is DFQATT, CDR2 SNEGSKA (reference sequence). V gave up 3 bases and J gave up 7 bases, with 15 bases separating them. This CDR3 reads CSASSGGANEAFF. CDR3 nucleotide sequence: TGCAGTGCTAGTTCCGGGGGTGCGAATGAAGCTTTCTTT.

The V gene is TRBV5-1, the J gene TRBJ2-2; perhaps TRBD1 as D (6 bases). This CDR3 has 13 residues. Germline V lookup: CDR1 SGHRS, CDR2 YFSETQ. Trimming left V 3 bases short and J 9 bases short, with 12 bases between. DNA for the CDR3: TGCGCCAGCAGCTCGGACAGCTTGAGGGAGCTGTTTTTT. Its translation is CASSSDSLRELFF.

This chain uses TRBV12-3 or TRBV12-4 with TRBJ1-2; D possibly corresponds to TRBD1 (6 bases). The CDR3 is 16 residues long. With 8 bases removed from V and 5 bases from J, the gap between germline ends came to 24 bases. The CDR3 DNA is TGTGCCAGCTGCCCGGGGAGTGGACAGAGTCTTTATGGCTACACCTTC. Translated, it gives CASCPGSGQSLYGYTF.

The gene calls are TRBV12-3 or TRBV12-4 and TRBJ2-5, with 9 bases identical to TRBD1. The CDR3 runs to 16 residues. The ends lost 5 bases at V and 5 bases at J; junction bases unmatched: 12. The CDR3 nucleotides are TGTGCCAGCAGTACCACCGGGACAGGGAATTGGGAGACCCAGTACTTC. It encodes CASSTTGTGNWETQYF.

The CDR3 DNA sequence: TGTGCCAGCAGTTTAGGGGGGCCCGGGGAGCTGTTTTTT. This sequence encodes CASSLGGPGELFF. This chain uses TRBV27 with TRBJ2-2; D assignment may be TRBD1 or TRBD2 (6 bases each). The CDR3 sequence is 13 residues long. Looked up from germline, CDR1 is MNHEY and CDR2 is SMNVEV (reference sequence). The ends were cut back, 2 bases at V and 6 bases at J, with 7 bases in the middle.

The gene calls are TRBV4-2 and TRBJ2-3; a possible D gene is TRBD2 (6 bases). The length of the CDR3 is 13 residues. CDR1 and CDR2 from the germline V gene are LGHNA and YNFKEQ. With 6 bases removed from V and 2 bases from J, the gap between germline ends came to 9 bases. The CDR3 region is CASRPDYTDTQYF. The DNA of the CDR3 is TGTGCCAGCAGACCGGACTACACAGATACGCAGTATTTT.

The genes are TRBV5-1 and TRBJ1-5; the D is unclear. The V end lost 4 bases, the J end lost 1 base, and 12 bases lay between the germline ends. The CDR3 sequence is 15 residues long. Looked up from germline, CDR1 is SGHRS and CDR2 is YFSETQ. CDR3: CASSPWDPSNQPQHF. CDR3 nucleotides: TGCGCCAGCAGCCCATGGGATCCAAGCAATCAGCCCCAGCATTTT.

This clonotype was observed a few times. The chain carries TRBV12-3 or TRBV12-4 and TRBJ1-1, with 8 bases that match TRBD1. The V and J ends lost 6 bases and 3 bases, in that order; junction bases with no gene match: 9. CDR3 length: 15 amino acids. The CDR3 DNA follows: TGTGCCAGCAGGGGACAGGAAGCATCTTACACTGAAGCTTTCTTT. This sequence encodes CASRGQEASYTEAFF.

Only one count was recorded for this clonotype. The chain links TRBV14 to TRBJ1-2; no definite D call. The V end was cut by 0 bases, the J end by 8 bases, with 13 bases between. The CDR3 extends over 14 amino acids. CDR1 is SGHDN and CDR2 is FVKESK in the germline V gene. DNA of the CDR3: TGTGCCAGCAGCCAAGAGGCCACATTAGGGGGCTACACCTTC. Its translation is CASSQEATLGGYTF. The full variable domain, its missing parts supplied by reference TRBV14 and TRBJ1-2, is EAGVTQFPSHSVIEKGQTVTLRCDPISGHDNLYWYRRVMGKEIKFLLHFVKESKQDESGMPNNRFLAERTGGTYSTLKVQPAELEDSGVYFCASSQEATLGGYTFGSGTRLTVV.

The V and J genes are TRBV13 and TRBJ2-7; weak D call: TRBD2 (5 bases). The CDR3 totals 14 residues. Trimming cost V 4 bases and J 5 bases, with 15 bases left between them. Germline assignment: CDR1 PRHDT and CDR2 FYEKMQ (reference sequence). CDR3 residues: CASSSALSEDEQYF. CDR3 DNA sequence: TGTGCCAGCAGCTCAGCCCTATCGGAGGACGAGCAGTACTTC.

This chain joins TRBV12-5 and TRBJ2-7; D possibly matches TRBD1 or TRBD2 (5 bases each). V lost 2 bases, J lost 2 bases, and 22 bases lay in between. Germline CDR1 is LGHNT and CDR2 is FRNRAP. The CDR3 is 18 amino acids. CDR3 nucleotides: TGTGCTAGTGGTTTGTCGCCGGGACGGGCTAGCAGCCCCTACGAGCAGTACTTC. Encoded protein: CASGLSPGRASSPYEQYF.

The J gene is TRBJ2-7, the V gene TRBV2; 13 nucleotides line up with TRBD2. The CDR3 consists of 14 residues. CDR1 is SNHLY, CDR2 FYNNEI, per germline. Trimming removed 3 bases from V and 7 bases from J; junction bases left unmatched: 3. CDR3 region: CASSDLLAGGEQYF. The CDR3 nucleotides read TGTGCCAGCAGTGACCTACTAGCGGGAGGGGAGCAGTACTTC.

The rearrangement joins TRBV2 to TRBJ2-3; TRBD1 aligns across 9 bases. The V gene's germline CDR1 is SNHLY and CDR2 FYNNEI. The V segment lost 10 bases and the J segment 6 bases; nucleotides outside the gene matches: 17. The CDR3 covers 16 residues. The CDR3 coding sequence is TGTGCCATCCAGTTAAGGGATTATGACAGGGGGGATACGCAGTATTTT. Translated: CAIQLRDYDRGDTQYF.

The V and J genes are TRBV7-8 and TRBJ2-7; TRBD2 might be the D (5 bases). Trimming stripped 6 bases from V and 5 bases from J, with 20 bases between. Per germline, CDR1 SGHVS and CDR2 FQNEAQ. There are 15 residues in the CDR3. The CDR3 bases are TGTGCCAGCAGTCTAAATCCGGGGTTTGCAGACGAGCAGTACTTC. It specifies CASSLNPGFADEQYF.

This chain's CDR3 is CASSGAGTDTQYF. CDR3 sequence (DNA): TGTGCCAGCTCTGGAGCAGGCACAGATACGCAGTATTTT. The chain employs TRBV6-2 or TRBV6-3 and TRBJ2-3; D call uncertain. Germline CDR1 is MNHEY and CDR2 is SVGEGT. This CDR3 has 13 amino acids. V lost 8 bases and J lost 1, with 10 bases in between.

This clonotype was picked up a small number of times. The J gene is TRBJ1-2, the V gene TRBV10-3, with TRBD1 matching 7 bases. Trimming cost V 2 bases and J 2 bases; bases outside gene matches: 2. CDR1 is ENHRY and CDR2 is SYGVKD in the germline V gene. CDR3 size: 14 residues. The CDR3 nucleotides read TGTGCCATCAGTGAGGCAGGGGGAAACTATGGCTACACCTTC. It specifies CAISEAGGNYGYTF.

This clonotype has a single count. The chain recombines TRBV11-2 with TRBJ2-7, with D perhaps TRBD1 or TRBD2 (5 bases each). Germline-derived CDR1 and CDR2 are SGHAT and FQNNGV. This CDR3 is 14 amino acids long. The ends were cut back, 5 bases at V and 2 bases at J, with 13 bases in the middle. CDR3 sequence (DNA): TGTGCCAGCAGCGTAGGGACCCAAACCTACGAGCAGTACTTC. Translated, it gives CASSVGTQTYEQYF.

This chain joins TRBV20-1 and TRBJ2-1; no clear D. Germline V gives CDR1 DFQATT, CDR2 SNEGSKA (reference sequence). The ends were cut back, 3 bases at V and 4 bases at J, with 10 bases in the middle. The CDR3 spans 13 residues. CDR3 sequence: CSARPLRYNEQFF. The CDR3 bases are TGCAGTGCTAGGCCCCTACGGTACAATGAGCAGTTCTTC.

The chain combines TRBV15 with TRBJ1-3, with no clear D. This CDR3 has 13 residues. The V end was cut by 3 bases, the J end by 4 bases, with 7 bases between. The germline V gene has CDR1 LNHNV and CDR2 YYDKDF (reference sequence). CDR3 bases: TGTGCCACCAGCAGTGGCTTCGGAAACACCATATATTTT. This sequence encodes CATSSGFGNTIYF.